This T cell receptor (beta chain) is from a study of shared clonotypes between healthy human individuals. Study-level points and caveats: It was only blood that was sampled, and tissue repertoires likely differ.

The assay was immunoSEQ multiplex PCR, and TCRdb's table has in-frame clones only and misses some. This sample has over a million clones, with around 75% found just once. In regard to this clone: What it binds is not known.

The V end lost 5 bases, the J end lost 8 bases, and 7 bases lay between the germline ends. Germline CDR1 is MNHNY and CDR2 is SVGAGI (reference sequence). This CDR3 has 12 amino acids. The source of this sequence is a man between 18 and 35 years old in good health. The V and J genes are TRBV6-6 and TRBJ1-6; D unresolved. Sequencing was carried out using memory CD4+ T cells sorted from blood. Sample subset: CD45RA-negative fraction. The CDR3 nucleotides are TGTGCCAGCAGTCTCCTAGATTCACCCCTCCACTTT. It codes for CASSLLDSPLHF.